This TCR beta chain appears in the sequencing data of a study of blood T cell repertoires in COVID-19. Overall study: Samples of COVID-19 (acute and convalescent) were obtained from the United States, Italy and Spain. PBMCs, B-cell-depleted T cells, or T cells were the source of the cDNA or gDNA that made up the material.

Per the study methods: Reference gene primer amplification gave nucleated cell count estimates. Method: immunoSEQ multiplex PCR; TCRdb's copy keeps in-frame clones and lacks some. V, J and clone size are taken as reported in that table, and D and trimming were inferred from the DNA itself. The sample gives about 230,000 clones, roughly 85% of which show up once; 2% to 3% is in the top ten. V lost 4 bases and J 4 bases, leaving 11 bases between the germline ends. This CDR3 spans 14 amino acids. Germline lookup yields CDR1 MNHEY and CDR2 SVGAGI. The sequence came from a woman in her sixties or seventies with active or convalescent COVID-19. Sequenced sample: peripheral blood. The gene calls are TRBV6-5 and TRBJ2-1, with D tentatively TRBD2 (5 bases). Here the CDR3 reads CASSLLDLYNEQFF. The CDR3 DNA follows: TGTGCCAGCAGTTTACTAGACCTTTACAATGAGCAGTTCTTC.